One and the same sample provided the 31 T cell receptor beta chains below, sequenced in a study of blood T cell repertoires in COVID-19. Generated by immunoSEQ multiplex PCR, the TCRdb table keeps only in-frame clones and is missing some. The repertoire consists of approximately 260,000 clones, with almost 90% occurring once and the leading ten covering 2% to 2.5%. Sequenced material: peripheral blood. The receptors were sampled from a woman aged 55-75 years with COVID-19, enrolled during active disease.

The chain recombines TRBV15 with TRBJ2-1; 7 bases are shared with TRBD2. This CDR3 is 15 amino acids long. V shed 2 bases and J 6 bases; nucleotides not matched to a gene: 7. Germline V gene lookup returns CDR1 LNHNV and CDR2 YYDKDF (reference sequence). CDR3 DNA sequence: TGTGCCACCAGCAGACCTAGCGGACATCGCAATGAGCAGTTCTTC. It codes for CATSRPSGHRNEQFF.

CDR3 protein: CASSTDDRGKYRALHF. DNA of the CDR3: TGCGCCAGCAGCACAGACGACAGGGGGAAGTATAGGGCCCTCCACTTT. The chain carries TRBV5-1 and TRBJ1-6, with 9 bases aligning to TRBD1. V gave up 4 bases and J gave up 14 bases; unmatched junction bases: 16. Germline V gene data show CDR1 as SGHRS and CDR2 as YFSETQ. The CDR3 is 16 residues long.

The V gene is TRBV6-1, the J gene TRBJ1-6, with TRBD1 identical over 7 bases. V lost 4 bases to trimming and J lost 8 bases; unmatched junction nucleotides: 14. The CDR3 totals 17 residues. The germline V gene has CDR1 MNHNS and CDR2 SASEGT. The CDR3 region has the DNA TGTGCCAGCAGTGGCACCCTTCGACAGGGTATCGATTCACCCCTCCACTTT. This translates into CASSGTLRQGIDSPLHF.

V usage is TRBV18 and J usage is TRBJ1-2; 9 bases map to TRBD1. Germline V gene lookup returns CDR1 KGHSH and CDR2 LQKENI. With V trimmed by 5 bases and J by 5 bases, 6 bases remained unmatched. The CDR3 covers 14 residues. CDR3: CASSSGTGSYGYTF. The CDR3 DNA is TGTGCCAGCTCATCTGGGACAGGGAGTTATGGCTACACCTTC.

The chain uses TRBV5-4 and TRBJ1-1; 8 nucleotides line up with TRBD1. In germline, CDR1 is SGHNT, CDR2 YYREEE (reference sequence). Trimming removed 4 bases from V and 4 bases from J; junction bases left unmatched: 6. There are 14 residues in the CDR3. CDR3 amino acids: CASSPSGGITEAFF. CDR3 in DNA: TGTGCCAGCAGCCCATCAGGGGGCATCACTGAAGCTTTCTTT.

The chain links TRBV4-2 to TRBJ1-2; D not resolved. CDR1 is LGHNA, CDR2 YNFKEQ, per germline. The CDR3 is made up of 15 amino acids. Trimming removed 0 bases at V and 7 bases at J, with 15 bases between. As DNA, the CDR3 is TGTGCCAGCAGCCAAGACCGGCTTCTCGAGGGTGGCTACACCTTC. This gives the protein CASSQDRLLEGGYTF.

V and J are TRBV19 and TRBJ2-5, with D possibly matching TRBD2 (6 bases). The germline gives CDR1 LNHDA, CDR2 SQIVND (reference sequence). The CDR3 has 18 residues. The V and J ends lost 6 bases and 5 bases respectively, with 28 bases between them. The CDR3 reads CASRLTGSFGPMGETQYF. The CDR3, as DNA: TGTGCCAGTAGACTCACCGGGAGTTTTGGCCCAATGGGGGAGACCCAGTACTTC.

The V gene is TRBV12-1, the J gene TRBJ2-2; whether TRBD2, the table's D call, matches the DNA was not checked. TRBV12-1 is flagged as a pseudogene. This CDR3 region has 17 residues. This CDR3 reads CASSCPLAGGNTGELFF. Written as DNA, the CDR3 is TGTGCCAGCAGCTGCCCCCTAGCGGGGGGGAACACCGGGGAGCTGTTTTTT.

The chain uses TRBV4-3 and TRBJ2-6; the D gene is possibly TRBD2 (5 bases). This CDR3 spans 17 amino acids. Germline V gene data show CDR1 as LGHNA and CDR2 as YSLEER. The V and J ends lost 1 base and 2 bases respectively, with 12 bases between them. CDR3 amino acids: CASSQGPPRAGANVLTF. CDR3 in DNA: TGCGCCAGCAGCCAAGGCCCTCCGAGGGCTGGGGCCAACGTCCTGACTTTC.

This clone was seen once. This sequence joins TRBV6-2 or TRBV6-3 and TRBJ1-5; D uncertain. Germline V CDR1 and CDR2: MNHEY, SVGEGT. The CDR3 covers 13 residues. The germline V and J ends were trimmed by 2 bases and 3 bases, with 5 bases remaining between them. The CDR3 coding sequence is TGTGCCAGCAGTTACAGCCACAATCAGCCCCAGCATTTT. It yields the protein CASSYSHNQPQHF.

V gene TRBV19 combines with J gene TRBJ2-2; D is uncertain. Germline CDR1 reads LNHDA; CDR2 reads SQIVND (reference sequence). The CDR3 extends over 14 amino acids. V was pared by 1 base and J by 2 bases, with 5 bases between. The CDR3 DNA is TGTGCCAGTAGTATAGTAGAAAACACCGGGGAGCTGTTTTTT. Its protein is CASSIVENTGELFF.

The chain combines TRBV29-1 with TRBJ2-5; weak D call: TRBD2 (5 bases). CDR1 and CDR2 (germline): SQVTM, ANQGSEA. There are 13 residues in the CDR3. V was pared by 1 base and J by 5 bases, with 11 bases between. As DNA, the CDR3 is TGCAGCGTTGAAGGTCCGTGGAGGGAGACCCAGTACTTC. Its translation is CSVEGPWRETQYF. The whole variable domain, remainder taken from reference TRBV29-1 and TRBJ2-5, is SAVISQKPSRDICQRGTSLTIQCQVDSQVTMMFWYRQQPGQSLTLIATANQGSEATYESGFVIDKFPISRPNLTFSTLTVSNMSPEDSSIYLCSVEGPWRETQYFGPGTRLLVL.

The chain couples TRBV14 to TRBJ1-6; D is unclear. This CDR3 region has 18 residues. Germline V lookup: CDR1 SGHDN, CDR2 FVKESK. V was pared by 1 base and J by 0 bases, with 13 bases between. The CDR3 reads CASSQARPRSSYNSPLHF. DNA for the CDR3: TGTGCCAGCAGCCAAGCTCGTCCTCGGAGCTCCTATAATTCACCCCTCCACTTT.

The V and J genes are TRBV4-3 and TRBJ2-7; 7 nucleotides line up with TRBD2. CDR3 size: 15 residues. CDR1 and CDR2 (germline): LGHNA, YSLEER. Germline trimming cut 1 base from V and 2 bases from J; bases unmatched to any gene: 5. In nucleotides, the CDR3 is TGCGCCAGCAGCCAAGTGGGACGGGGGGCCTACGAGCAGTACTTC. This translates into CASSQVGRGAYEQYF.

The CDR3 here is CASSPSTETNEKLFF. The CDR3 DNA reads TGTGCCAGCTCACCATCGACAGAAACTAATGAAAAACTGTTTTTT. This chain links TRBV18 with TRBJ1-4, with D possibly being TRBD1 (5 bases). The germline gives CDR1 KGHSH, CDR2 LQKENI. V was pared by 2 bases and J by 1 base, with 8 bases between. The CDR3 contains 15 residues.

The genes are TRBV6-5 and TRBJ1-1; tentative D call: TRBD1 (5 bases). In germline, CDR1 is MNHEY, CDR2 SVGAGI. V gave up 1 base and J gave up 4 bases, with 10 bases separating them. The CDR3 spans 14 residues. The chain's CDR3 is CASSYFGGGTEAFF. DNA for the CDR3: TGTGCCAGCAGTTACTTTGGGGGGGGCACTGAAGCTTTCTTT.

The chain has TRBV2 and TRBJ2-1, with 11 bases fitting TRBD2. In germline, CDR1 is SNHLY, CDR2 FYNNEI. This CDR3 contains 16 residues. The trim removed 8 bases at V and 3 bases at J, leaving 9 bases unmatched. This CDR3 is CASGISGGVNYNEQFF. CDR3 bases: TGTGCCAGCGGGATTAGCGGGGGGGTGAACTACAATGAGCAGTTCTTC. Full variable domain (rest looked up from reference TRBV2 and TRBJ2-1): EPEVTQTPSHQVTQMGQEVILRCVPISNHLYFYWYRQILGQKVEFLVSFYNNEISEKSEIFDDQFSVERPDGSNFTLKIRSTKLEDSAMYFCASGISGGVNYNEQFFGPGTRLTVL.

The CDR3 DNA is TGTGCCAGCAGCCAACAACTCCTCGACTATGGCTACACCTTC. It translates to CASSQQLLDYGYTF. V is TRBV4-2 and J is TRBJ1-2; D ambiguous. Trimming took 2 bases from V and 3 from J, leaving 10 bases between them. Germline values: CDR1 LGHNA, CDR2 YNFKEQ. CDR3 length: 14 residues.

The rearrangement uses TRBV27 and TRBJ1-6; the D gene is possibly TRBD1 (5 bases). The V and J ends lost 4 bases and 11 bases respectively, with 18 bases between them. The CDR3 sequence is 15 residues long. CDR1 is MNHEY and CDR2 is SMNVEV in the germline V gene (reference sequence). DNA of the CDR3: TGTGCCAGCAGTTCGAGCAGGGTCACCCCTCCACCCCTCCACTTT. It yields the protein CASSSSRVTPPPLHF.

The gene calls are TRBV2 and TRBJ1-2, with 8 positions matching TRBD1. Trimming took 5 bases from V and 12 from J; bases not matched to a gene: 11. The CDR3 sequence is 13 residues long. Germline-derived CDR1 and CDR2 are SNHLY and FYNNEI. The CDR3 loop reads CASSNWDRTEDTF. CDR3 DNA: TGTGCCAGCAGTAACTGGGACAGGACCGAAGACACCTTC. Together with reference TRBV2 and TRBJ1-2, the CDR3 gives the full variable domain: EPEVTQTPSHQVTQMGQEVILRCVPISNHLYFYWYRQILGQKVEFLVSFYNNEISEKSEIFDDQFSVERPDGSNFTLKIRSTKLEDSAMYFCASSNWDRTEDTFGSGTRLTVV.

The chain uses TRBV7-2 and TRBJ2-2; 11 nucleotides agree with TRBD2. Looked up from germline, CDR1 is SGHTA and CDR2 is FQGNSA. Trimming took 3 bases from V and 4 from J; bases not matched to a gene: 4. The CDR3 totals 16 residues. For the CDR3, the DNA is TGTGCCAGCAGCTTTAGCGGGGGGGCAATCACCGGGGAGCTGTTTTTT. Protein sequence: CASSFSGGAITGELFF. The full variable domain, rest sourced from reference TRBV7-2 and TRBJ2-2, is GAGVSQSPSNKVTEKGKDVELRCDPISGHTALYWYRQSLGQGLEFLIYFQGNSAPDKSGLPSDRFSAERTGGSVSTLTIQRTQQEDSAVYLCASSFSGGAITGELFFGEGSRLTVL.

The rearrangement uses TRBV11-3 and TRBJ1-1; D is possibly TRBD1 (5 bases). The CDR3 has 13 amino acids. Germline V gene data show CDR1 as SGHNT and CDR2 as YENEEA. V lost 1 base, J lost 5 bases, and 8 bases lay in between. In DNA, the CDR3 is TGTGCCAGCAGCTTAGTGAAGGGGACTGAAGCTTTCTTT. This codes for CASSLVKGTEAFF.

CDR3 nucleotides: TGCAGCGGGGGACAGGGGATAGGTGAGCAGTACTTC. Its protein product is CSGGQGIGEQYF. The chain has TRBV29-1 and TRBJ2-7, with TRBD1 matching 10 bases. Germline V gives CDR1 SQVTM, CDR2 ANQGSEA. The ends lost 7 bases at V and 7 bases at J; junction bases unmatched: 7. The CDR3 spans 12 residues.

The chain carries TRBV5-4 and TRBJ1-2; 11 nucleotides match TRBD1. This CDR3 is 18 amino acids long. Germline CDR1 reads SGHNT; CDR2 reads YYREEE (reference sequence). V was pared by 4 bases and J by 3 bases, with 14 bases of the junction left unmatched. This chain's CDR3 is CASSHHRDRGIFDYGYTF. As DNA, the CDR3 is TGTGCCAGCAGCCATCACCGGGACAGGGGGATCTTTGACTATGGCTACACCTTC.

V gene TRBV18 combines with J gene TRBJ1-1; D may be TRBD1 (5 bases). The germline V and J ends were trimmed by 4 bases and 7 bases, with 16 bases remaining between them. This CDR3 is built from 14 residues. Germline lookup yields CDR1 KGHSH and CDR2 LQKENI. The CDR3 nucleotides are TGTGCCAGCTCACGCGATGCGGGGACTAGTGAAGCTTTCTTT. Amino acid sequence: CASSRDAGTSEAFF.

The chain joins TRBV25-1 to TRBJ1-1; TRBD1 matches at 12 bases. The ends lost 6 bases at V and 6 bases at J; junction bases unmatched: 5. The CDR3 is 14 residues long. Looked up from germline, CDR1 is MGHDK and CDR2 is SYGVNS. The CDR3 protein is CASRGDRGPSEAFF. The CDR3 DNA is TGTGCCAGCAGGGGGGACAGGGGGCCCTCTGAAGCTTTCTTT.

V and J are TRBV6-6 and TRBJ2-1; 7 bases match TRBD2. J was trimmed by 8 bases and V by 4 bases; bases with no gene match: 11. Germline CDR1 reads MNHNY; CDR2 reads SVGAGI (reference sequence). This CDR3 spans 15 amino acids. CDR3 sequence: CASSSVTGGWDEQFF. Written as DNA, the CDR3 is TGTGCCAGCAGTTCCGTGACGGGGGGTTGGGATGAGCAGTTCTTC.

J is TRBJ2-3 and V is TRBV9; 8 bases fit TRBD1. Per the germline V gene, CDR1 is SGDLS and CDR2 is YYNGEE. V lost 4 bases, J lost 3 bases, and 19 bases stayed unmatched. The length of the CDR3 is 19 residues. This chain's CDR3 is CASSTGTGQTALKTDTQYF. For the CDR3, the DNA is TGTGCCAGCAGCACCGGGACAGGCCAAACCGCCCTCAAGACAGATACGCAGTATTTT.

The chain employs TRBV19 and TRBJ2-3; D gene ambiguous. Germline V gene lookup returns CDR1 LNHDA and CDR2 SQIVND (reference sequence). Trimming pared 5 bases from V and 5 bases from J, leaving 14 bases between. The CDR3 runs 14 residues. Here the CDR3 reads CASSPQAGRDTQYF. The CDR3 DNA reads TGTGCCAGTAGTCCCCAGGCTGGTAGAGATACGCAGTATTTT.

The chain combines TRBV21-1 with TRBJ1-3; the D call of TRBD1 is as the table states it, not checked on the DNA. TRBV21-1 counts as a pseudogene. CDR3 length: 17 amino acids. CDR3 sequence: CASSSSQDTSSGNTIYF. In nucleotides, the CDR3 is TGTGCCAGCAGCTCAAGCCAGGACACGAGCTCTGGAAACACCATATATTTT.

This chain connects TRBV6-1 to TRBJ1-2; D is ambiguous. Trimming took off 1 base at V and 5 bases at J, with 11 bases between the two ends. The germline V gene has CDR1 MNHNS and CDR2 SASEGT. The CDR3 spans 14 residues. As DNA, the CDR3 is TGTGCCAGCAGTGAAGGGTCCAGACTATATGGCTACACCTTC. Its protein is CASSEGSRLYGYTF.